Here is one TCR beta chain with its context. V lost 4 bases and J 7 bases, leaving 17 bases between the germline ends. The CDR3 has 15 residues. Germline CDR1 and CDR2: MNHEY and SMNVEV (reference sequence). This sample was included in a study of blood T cell repertoires in COVID-19. Study context: Donors in the United States, Italy and Spain gave samples during acute or convalescent COVID-19. T cells, B-cell-depleted T cells, or PBMCs provided the cDNA or gDNA that served as material.

Source study methods: Nucleated cell counts were estimated from reference gene primer amplification. Sequenced by immunoSEQ multiplex PCR; TCRdb stores in-frame clones only, minus some. That table is the source of V, J and clone size, and D and trimming were worked out from the DNA. This table holds about 130,000 clones, roughly 80% found once. The V and J genes are TRBV27 and TRBJ1-5; a weak D match, TRBD1 (6 bases). The sequencing sample was made of peripheral blood. The sequence was obtained from a woman between 45 and 65 years old with acute or convalescent COVID-19. The CDR3 region is CASSYTGSRGQPQHF. Written as DNA, the CDR3 is TGTGCCAGCAGTTATACAGGGTCCCGAGGGCAGCCCCAGCATTTT.